Sequencing of this T cell receptor beta chain was carried out in a study of shared T cell receptors in the human thymus (dated by TCRdb to the early 2020s). The study in broad terms: The study examined how the human thymus generates shared, self-reactive T-cell receptor alpha chains.

The library was obtained by the immunoSEQ multiplex PCR assay. TCRdb holds this immuneACCESS table with in-frame rearrangements only. Some clones are missing; in checked studies, unresolved V genes explain under half, and the rest has no known cause. Recorded for this sample are some 700,000 clones; around nine tenths of them occurred a single time. The top ten constitute approximately 0.01% of the sample. Notes on this clone: The antigen it recognizes is unknown. Qualities for individual bases were not recorded, and no much larger clone is one base off.

Counted from cysteine to phenylalanine, this CDR3 has 15 amino acids. The CDR3 DNA has 45 bases and is translated from base 1. The junction shows trimming of 1 base on V and 5 bases on J, plus 14 bases between the germline ends. CDR1 and CDR2 (LGHNA, YSLEER) derive from the germline V gene. These data also featured in a second study, about human thymus T cells. The second study, in turn, reports: In Finland, the donors were immunologically healthy infants who were having open corrective cardiac surgery for congenital heart defects. Thymus tissue was obtained as surgical resects removed during corrective cardiac surgery. Both the thymic and the peripheral blood repertoires appeared to show biased V and J gene segment usage. According to the related research, thymic TCR repertoires were highly overlapping among unrelated individuals. The study described the TCR alpha and beta repertoires in roughly 8 infant thymus samples and four matching peripheral blood samples. The infant donors were roughly 7 to 244 days old, and the cohort included five or six males and a couple of females. Thymocytes were freed from the tissue by mechanical means and kept at -70 degrees C as pellets of roughly 8.5-31 million cells. A QIAsymphony instrument was used to extract genomic DNA from frozen cell pellets. The immunoSEQ multiplex PCR assay was used to amplify the TCRB and TCRAD loci from a standardized quantity of quality-controlled genomic DNA. The amplicons spanned the V(D)J region and were long enough to cover the CDR3 and allow V and J genes to be identified. The commercial immunoSEQ service was used to sequence amplicons on an Illumina platform. Primer bias and sequencing errors were corrected using previously described methods, and TCRAD and TCRB definitions followed the IMGT database. Repertoires were analysed with immunoSEQ Analyzer 3.0 and VDJTools, covering basic statistics, V/J segment usage, diversity estimates, rarefaction and pairwise overlap. Chao1, ChaoE, Efron-Thisted, Shannon and inverse Simpson indices were used to estimate diversity, which was also estimated on datasets down-sampled to the smallest sample. Repertoire overlap was assessed by strict matching of CDR3 nucleotide sequence, V gene and J gene, and clustering was done by Jaccard-based multidimensional scaling. On average, about 730,000 unique TCRB clonotypes were obtained from thymus samples, compared with approximately 82,000 from blood samples.

The sequenced sample was thymocytes. The source is a boy younger than two with a congenital heart defect. Donor details come from another sample of the same person, matched by shared clones. Recombination connected TRBV4-3 to TRBJ2-5; tentative D gene TRBD2, with 6 bases matching. The DNA reads as follows: TGCGCCAGCAGCCAAGCGACTAGGACGTACGAGACCCAGTACTTC. It translates to CASSQATRTYETQYF.